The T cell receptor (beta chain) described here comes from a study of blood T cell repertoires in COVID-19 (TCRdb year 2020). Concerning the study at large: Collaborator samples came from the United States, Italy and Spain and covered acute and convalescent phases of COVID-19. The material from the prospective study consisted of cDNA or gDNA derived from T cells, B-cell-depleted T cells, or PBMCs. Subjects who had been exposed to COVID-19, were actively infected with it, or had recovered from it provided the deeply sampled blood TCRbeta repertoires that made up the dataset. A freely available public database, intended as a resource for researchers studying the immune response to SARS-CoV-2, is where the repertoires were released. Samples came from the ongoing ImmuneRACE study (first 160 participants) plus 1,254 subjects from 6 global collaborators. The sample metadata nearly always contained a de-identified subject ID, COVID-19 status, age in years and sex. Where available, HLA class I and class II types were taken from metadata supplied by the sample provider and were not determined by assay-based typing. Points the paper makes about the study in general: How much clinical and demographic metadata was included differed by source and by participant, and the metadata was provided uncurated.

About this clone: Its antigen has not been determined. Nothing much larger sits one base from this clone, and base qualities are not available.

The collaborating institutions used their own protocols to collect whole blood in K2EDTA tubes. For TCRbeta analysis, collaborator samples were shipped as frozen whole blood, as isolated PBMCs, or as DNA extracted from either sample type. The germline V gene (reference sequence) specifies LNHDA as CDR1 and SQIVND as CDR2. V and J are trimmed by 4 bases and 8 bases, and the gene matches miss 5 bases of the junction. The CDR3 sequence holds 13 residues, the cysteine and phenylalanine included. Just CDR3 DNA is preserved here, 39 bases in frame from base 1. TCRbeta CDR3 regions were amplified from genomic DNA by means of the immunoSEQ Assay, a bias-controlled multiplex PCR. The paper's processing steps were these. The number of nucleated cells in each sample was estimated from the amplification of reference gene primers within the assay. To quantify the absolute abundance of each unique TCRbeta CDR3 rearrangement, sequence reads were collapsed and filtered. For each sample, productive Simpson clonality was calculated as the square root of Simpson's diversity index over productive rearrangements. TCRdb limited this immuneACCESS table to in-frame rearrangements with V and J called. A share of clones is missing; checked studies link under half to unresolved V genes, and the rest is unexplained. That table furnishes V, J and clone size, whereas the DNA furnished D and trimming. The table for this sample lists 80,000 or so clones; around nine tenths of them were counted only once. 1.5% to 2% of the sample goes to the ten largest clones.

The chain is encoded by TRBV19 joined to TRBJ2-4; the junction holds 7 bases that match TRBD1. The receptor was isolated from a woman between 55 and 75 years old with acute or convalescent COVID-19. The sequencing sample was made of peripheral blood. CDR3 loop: CASSTRQGDIQYF. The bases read TGTGCCAGTAGTACCCGACAGGGAGACATTCAGTACTTC.